This entry lists 12 T cell receptor beta chains sequenced from one sample in a study of vaccination and CD4 T cells after COVID-19 (dated by TCRdb to 2022 to 2024). The meaning of the sample's treatment or condition label: roughly 10-day PBMC culture with coronavirus spike peptide pools or control peptides (ViraFEST assay). CD4+ T cells from unexposed donors were collected before the COVID-19 pandemic (2011-2018). Receptor libraries were prepared by PCR. The data were produced on an Illumina iSeq 100. DNA from cultured CD4+ T cells underwent TCR sequencing with the Oncomine TCR Beta short-read assay at the Johns Hopkins FTIC core. TCRdb reprocessing: public reads trimmed at Q25 with fastp, clones called with MiXCR, in-frame beta chains kept. Each record represents a unique CDR3 protein, reported with the most common genes and DNA among its rows. The sample data list over a thousand distinct CDR3 sequences, and around 10% of these were observed just once. Clones ranked in the top ten supply around 10% of the sample.

Antigens of these TCRs are unknown. Source material: CD4+ T cells from blood, cultured in vitro. The receptors shown here come from a human donor in good health.

The chain carries TRBV5-1 and TRBJ2-1; TRBD2 agrees at 7 bases. Germline values: CDR1 SGHRS, CDR2 YFSETQ. Trimming cost V 0 bases and J 2 bases; bases outside gene matches: 2. The CDR3 consists of 15 residues. The CDR3 DNA reads as TGCGCCAGCAGCTTGGTTGCGGGAGCCTACAATGAGCAGTTCTTC. Its protein is CASSLVAGAYNEQFF.

V and J are TRBV9 and TRBJ2-7; perhaps TRBD1 as D (5 bases). The CDR3 spans 13 residues. CDR1 is SGDLS and CDR2 is YYNGEE in the germline V gene. V lost 0 bases and J lost 4, with 8 bases in between. The CDR3 protein is CASSVGDSYEQYF. DNA for the CDR3: TGTGCCAGCAGCGTAGGTGACAGTTACGAGCAGTACTTC.

This clonotype is large (0.1 to 1%) within its sample. This chain joins TRBV24-1 and TRBJ2-5; 13 bases match TRBD2. The CDR3 covers 18 residues. V gave up 3 bases and J gave up 4 bases; unmatched junction bases: 10. From germline, CDR1 is KGHDR and CDR2 SFDVKD. Here the CDR3 reads CATSDPERLAGGVETQYF. The CDR3 coding sequence is TGTGCCACCAGTGATCCTGAAAGACTAGCGGGAGGTGTAGAGACCCAGTACTTC.

This clonotype has more than one count but fewer than ten. The V gene is TRBV5-1, the J gene TRBJ1-1; no clear D gene. Germline CDR1 reads SGHRS; CDR2 reads YFSETQ. The CDR3 is 14 amino acids. The V end was cut by 4 bases, the J end by 7 bases, with 17 bases between. Here the CDR3 DNA reads TGCGCCAGCAGCCCGCGCGGAGGGCGGGGTGAAGCTTTCTTT. This translates into CASSPRGGRGEAFF.

The chain uses TRBV5-4 and TRBJ2-5; a possible D gene is TRBD1 (5 bases). This CDR3 has 14 amino acids. Germline values: CDR1 SGHNT, CDR2 YYREEE (reference sequence). V was clipped by 7 bases and J by 5 bases, with 18 bases between them. The CDR3 is CASHAPAGLETQYF. The CDR3 coding sequence is TGTGCCAGCCATGCCCCCGCAGGGCTCGAGACCCAGTACTTC.

In its sample, this clonotype is large. The V gene is TRBV20-1, the J gene TRBJ1-1, with D possibly being TRBD1 (6 bases). The CDR3 extends over 14 amino acids. V lost 1 base and J lost 0, with 9 bases in between. Looked up from germline, CDR1 is DFQATT and CDR2 is SNEGSKA (reference sequence). The CDR3 nucleotides read TGCAGTGCTAGAGTGGACAGATTGAACACTGAAGCTTTCTTT. Translated, it gives CSARVDRLNTEAFF.

This clonotype has just a few counts. The V call is TRBV5-4, the J call TRBJ1-3, with a weak D call TRBD1 (6 bases). Deletions cut 0 bases from V and 7 bases from J, with 14 bases between. CDR1 is SGHNT and CDR2 is YYREEE in the germline V gene (reference sequence). CDR3 length: 15 amino acids. DNA for the CDR3: TGTGCCAGCAGCTTGGGGGGTCGGGGGGCGAACACCATATATTTT. This codes for CASSLGGRGANTIYF. The whole variable domain, filled in from reference TRBV5-4 and TRBJ1-3, reads ETGVTQSPTHLIKTRGQQVTLRCSSQSGHNTVSWYQQALGQGPQFIFQYYREEENGRGNFPPRFSGLQFPNYSSELNVNALELDDSALYLCASSLGGRGANTIYFGEGSWLTVV.

This clonotype is deemed medium-sized. The rearrangement joins TRBV2 to TRBJ2-7, with TRBD1 matching over 9 bases. The germline V gene has CDR1 SNHLY and CDR2 FYNNEI. The CDR3 extends over 14 amino acids. V lost 7 bases and J lost 6; bases outside the gene matches: 10. CDR3 in DNA: TGTGCCAGCATGCCGGACAGGGGATCTTTCGAGCAGTACTTC. Translating it yields CASMPDRGSFEQYF.

This clonotype was picked up one time. The chain couples TRBV5-6 to TRBJ1-5, with no clear D. CDR1 and CDR2 (germline): SGHDT, YYEEEE. The V end was cut by 4 bases, the J end by 4 bases, with 21 bases between. The CDR3 is 17 residues long. CDR3 DNA: TGTGCCAGCAGCACCAACAGTGCGGGGATTGGGAATCAGCCCCAGCATTTT. It specifies CASSTNSAGIGNQPQHF. Combining the CDR3 with reference TRBV5-6 and TRBJ1-5 gives the whole variable domain DAGVTQSPTHLIKTRGQQVTLRCSPKSGHDTVSWYQQALGQGPQFIFQYYEEEERQRGNFPDRFSGHQFPNYSSELNVNALLLGDSALYLCASSTNSAGIGNQPQHFGDGTRLSIL.

This clonotype rates as medium-sized. This sequence joins TRBV6-2 or TRBV6-3 and TRBJ2-1; 8 bases align to TRBD1. The CDR3 contains 15 residues. Trimming at V came to 6 bases and at J to 3 bases, leaving 7 bases not matched to a gene. Germline CDR1 and CDR2: MNHEY and SVGEGT. The CDR3: CASRTGQGFYNEQFF. In DNA, the CDR3 is TGTGCCAGCAGAACTGGACAGGGCTTCTACAATGAGCAGTTCTTC.

V and J are TRBV5-6 and TRBJ1-4, with 10 positions matching TRBD1. This CDR3 contains 15 residues. Germline loops: CDR1 SGHDT, CDR2 YYEEEE. V trimming: 4 bases; J trimming: 6 bases; junction bases outside the gene matches: 6. The CDR3 DNA reads as TGTGCCAGCAGCAGCCCGACAGGGGGCTATGAAAAACTGTTTTTT. Residues: CASSSPTGGYEKLFF.

By share, this clonotype counts as medium-sized. The chain recombines TRBV10-3 with TRBJ2-7; 9 bases line up with TRBD2. This CDR3 spans 12 amino acids. The germline CDR1 and CDR2 sequences are ENHRY and SYGVKD. J lost 2 bases, V lost 7 bases, and 0 bases had no gene match. Here the CDR3 DNA reads TGTGCCATCAAGCGGGAGGCCTACGAGCAGTACTTC. The encoded protein is CAIKREAYEQYF.